The source of this T cell receptor beta chain is a study of tumor-infiltrating lymphocytes in primary liver carcinoma. Study in general: Lesions, classed as T1-T3 N0M0, spanned roughly 4.2 to 11 cm across. Overall study results and limits: Less overlap was seen in tumor-adjacent and tumor-blood pairs than in tumor region pairs.

TCR beta cDNA was prepared out of roughly 520 ng total RNA by means of a constant-region primer. Three nested multiplex PCR rounds, a slightly modified ARM-PCR method, built the TCR beta libraries. The first two PCR rounds, roughly 10 cycles each, used TRBV1-TRBV30 forward primers and a C-beta reverse primer. TCRdb used MiXCR to reprocess the multiplex PCR reads, holding one entry per CDR3 protein. The profile covers 300,000 to 400,000 distinct CDR3 sequences, with about 61% appearing a single time and about 6.3% taken by the ten largest. With respect to this clonotype: Its cognate antigen is unknown.

Per the germline V gene, CDR1 is LNHDA and CDR2 is SQIVND (reference sequence). The CDR3 covers 13 residues. Trimming took off 5 bases at V and 8 bases at J, with 15 bases between the two ends. Unsorted whole blood served as the source of blood RNA, and germline DNA was extracted as well. The source is a man aged 40-49 years with primary liver carcinoma and hepatitis B virus infection. The rearrangement uses TRBV19 and TRBJ1-2, with D possibly TRBD1 on 6 matching bases. Sequences were obtained from peripheral blood. The DNA for the CDR3 is TGTGCCAGTAGTCGCTTGGGACATAACGGCTACACCTTC. It encodes CASSRLGHNGYTF.